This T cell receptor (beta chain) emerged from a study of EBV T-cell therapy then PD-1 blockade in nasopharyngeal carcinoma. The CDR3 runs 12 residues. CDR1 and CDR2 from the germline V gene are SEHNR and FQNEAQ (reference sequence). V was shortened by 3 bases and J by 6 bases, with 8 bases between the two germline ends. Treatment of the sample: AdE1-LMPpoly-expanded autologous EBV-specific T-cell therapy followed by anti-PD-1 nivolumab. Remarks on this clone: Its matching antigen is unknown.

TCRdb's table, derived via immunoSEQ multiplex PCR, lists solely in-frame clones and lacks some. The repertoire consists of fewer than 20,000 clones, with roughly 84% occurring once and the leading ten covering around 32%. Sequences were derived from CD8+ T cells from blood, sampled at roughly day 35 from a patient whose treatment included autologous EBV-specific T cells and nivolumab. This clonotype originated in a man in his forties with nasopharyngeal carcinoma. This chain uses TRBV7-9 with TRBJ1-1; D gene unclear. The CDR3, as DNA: TGTGCCAGCAGCTTTTTCAGTCCTGAAGCTTTCTTT. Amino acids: CASSFFSPEAFF. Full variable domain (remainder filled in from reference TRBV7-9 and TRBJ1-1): DTGVSQNPRHKITKRGQNVTFRCDPISEHNRLYWYRQTLGQGPEFLTYFQNEAQLEKSRLLSDRFSAERPKGSFSTLEIQRTEQGDSAMYLCASSFFSPEAFFGQGTRLTVV.